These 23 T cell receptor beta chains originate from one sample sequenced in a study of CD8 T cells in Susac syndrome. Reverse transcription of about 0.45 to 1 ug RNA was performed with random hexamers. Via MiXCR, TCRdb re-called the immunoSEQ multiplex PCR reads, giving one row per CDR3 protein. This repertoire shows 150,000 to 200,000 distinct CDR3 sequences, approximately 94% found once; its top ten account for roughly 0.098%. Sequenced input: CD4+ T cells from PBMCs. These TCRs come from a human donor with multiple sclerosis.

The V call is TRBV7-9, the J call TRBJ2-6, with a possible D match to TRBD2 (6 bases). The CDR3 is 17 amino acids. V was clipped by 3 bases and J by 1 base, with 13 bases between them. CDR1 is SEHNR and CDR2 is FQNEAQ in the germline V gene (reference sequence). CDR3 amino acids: CASSLGTAASGANVLTF. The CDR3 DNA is TGTGCCAGCAGCTTGGGGACTGCCGCATCTGGGGCCAACGTCCTGACTTTC.

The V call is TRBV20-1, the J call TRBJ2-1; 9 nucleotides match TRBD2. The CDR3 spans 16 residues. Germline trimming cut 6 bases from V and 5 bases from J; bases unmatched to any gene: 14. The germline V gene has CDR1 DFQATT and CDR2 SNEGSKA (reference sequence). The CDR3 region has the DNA TGCAGTGCGGCCGGACTAGGACTAGCGAGAAACAATGAGCAGTTCTTC. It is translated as CSAAGLGLARNNEQFF.

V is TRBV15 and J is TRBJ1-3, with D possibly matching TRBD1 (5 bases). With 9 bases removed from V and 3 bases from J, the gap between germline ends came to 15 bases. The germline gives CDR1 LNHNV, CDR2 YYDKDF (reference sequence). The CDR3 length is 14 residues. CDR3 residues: CATQFQGFGNTIYF. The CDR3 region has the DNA TGTGCCACACAATTCCAGGGATTTGGAAACACCATATATTTT.

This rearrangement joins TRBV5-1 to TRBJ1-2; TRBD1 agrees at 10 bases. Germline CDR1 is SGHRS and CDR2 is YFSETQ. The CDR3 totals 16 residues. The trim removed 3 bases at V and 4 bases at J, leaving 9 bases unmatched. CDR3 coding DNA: TGCGCCAGCAGCTGGGGGACAGGGGCCTACACCTATGGCTACACCTTC. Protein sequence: CASSWGTGAYTYGYTF.

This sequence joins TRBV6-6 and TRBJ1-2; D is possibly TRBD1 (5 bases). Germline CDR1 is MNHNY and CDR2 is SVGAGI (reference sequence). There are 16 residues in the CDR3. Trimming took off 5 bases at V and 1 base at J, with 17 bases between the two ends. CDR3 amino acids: CASSPPRREVNYGYTF. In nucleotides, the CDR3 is TGTGCCAGCAGTCCCCCACGCAGGGAGGTTAACTATGGCTACACCTTC.

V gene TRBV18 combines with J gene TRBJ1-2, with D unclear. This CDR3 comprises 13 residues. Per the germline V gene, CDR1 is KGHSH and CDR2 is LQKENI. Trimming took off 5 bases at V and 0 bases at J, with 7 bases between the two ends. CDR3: CASSDRSNYGYTF. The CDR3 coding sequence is TGTGCCAGCTCAGACCGTTCTAACTATGGCTACACCTTC.

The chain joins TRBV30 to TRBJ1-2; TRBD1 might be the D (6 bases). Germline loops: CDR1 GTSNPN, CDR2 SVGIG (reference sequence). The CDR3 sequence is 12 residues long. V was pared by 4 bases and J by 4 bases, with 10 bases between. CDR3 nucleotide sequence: TGTGCCTGGACACAGGGATCCTATGGCTACACCTTC. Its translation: CAWTQGSYGYTF.

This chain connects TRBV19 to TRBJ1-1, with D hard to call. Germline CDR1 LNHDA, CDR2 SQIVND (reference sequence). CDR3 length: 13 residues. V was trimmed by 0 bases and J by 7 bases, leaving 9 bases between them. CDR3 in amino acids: CASSIEARFEAFF. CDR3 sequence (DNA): TGTGCCAGTAGTATAGAGGCCAGATTTGAAGCTTTCTTT. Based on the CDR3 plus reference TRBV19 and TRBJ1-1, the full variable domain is DGGITQSPKYLFRKEGQNVTLSCEQNLNHDAMYWYRQDPGQGLRLIYYSQIVNDFQKGDIAEGYSVSREKKESFPLTVTSAQKNPTAFYLCASSIEARFEAFFGQGTRLTVV.

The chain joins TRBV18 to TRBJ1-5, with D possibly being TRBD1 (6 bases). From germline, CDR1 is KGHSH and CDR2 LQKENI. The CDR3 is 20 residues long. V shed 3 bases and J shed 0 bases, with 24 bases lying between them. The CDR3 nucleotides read TGTGCCAGCTCACCCCTAAACGGGACACCCAGAACTTATAGCAATCAGCCCCAGCATTTT. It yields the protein CASSPLNGTPRTYSNQPQHF.

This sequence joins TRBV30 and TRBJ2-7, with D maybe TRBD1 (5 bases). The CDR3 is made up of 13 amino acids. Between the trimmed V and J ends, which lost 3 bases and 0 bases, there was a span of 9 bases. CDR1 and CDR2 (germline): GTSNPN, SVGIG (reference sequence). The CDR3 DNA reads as TGTGCCTGGAGGACAGTTCCCTCCTACGAGCAGTACTTC. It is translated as CAWRTVPSYEQYF.

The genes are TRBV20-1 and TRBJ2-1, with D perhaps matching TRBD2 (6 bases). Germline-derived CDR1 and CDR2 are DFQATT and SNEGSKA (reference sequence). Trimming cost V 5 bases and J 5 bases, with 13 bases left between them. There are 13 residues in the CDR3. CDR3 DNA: TGCAGTGCTCCGAATGGGGGGAACAATGAGCAGTTCTTC. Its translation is CSAPNGGNNEQFF.

The CDR3 sequence: CASSLSGRAGPLHF. Here the CDR3 DNA reads TGTGCCAGCAGTTTAAGTGGAAGGGCGGGTCCCCTCCACTTT. This chain connects TRBV12-3 or TRBV12-4 to TRBJ1-6; D not certain. V shed 2 bases and J shed 13 bases, with 15 bases lying between them. CDR3 length: 14 amino acids.

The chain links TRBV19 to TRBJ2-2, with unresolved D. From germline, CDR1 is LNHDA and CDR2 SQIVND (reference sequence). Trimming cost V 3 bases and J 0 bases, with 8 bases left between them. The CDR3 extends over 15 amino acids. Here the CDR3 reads CASSIRTANTGELFF. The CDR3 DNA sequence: TGTGCCAGTAGTATCCGTACAGCGAACACCGGGGAGCTGTTTTTT.

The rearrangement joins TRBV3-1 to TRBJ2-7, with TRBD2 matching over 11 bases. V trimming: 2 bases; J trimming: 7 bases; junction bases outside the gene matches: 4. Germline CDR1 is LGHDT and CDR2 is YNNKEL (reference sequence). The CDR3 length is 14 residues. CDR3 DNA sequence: TGTGCCAGCAGCCAACTAGCGGGAGGTCGAGAGCAGTACTTC. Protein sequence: CASSQLAGGREQYF.

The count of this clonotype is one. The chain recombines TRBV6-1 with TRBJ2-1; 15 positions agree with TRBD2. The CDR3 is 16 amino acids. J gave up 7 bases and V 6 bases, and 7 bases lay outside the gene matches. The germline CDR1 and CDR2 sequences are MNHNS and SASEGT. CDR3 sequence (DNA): TGTGCCAGCAGACCCGGGACTAGCGGGAGGTGGAATGAGCAGTTCTTC. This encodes CASRPGTSGRWNEQFF.

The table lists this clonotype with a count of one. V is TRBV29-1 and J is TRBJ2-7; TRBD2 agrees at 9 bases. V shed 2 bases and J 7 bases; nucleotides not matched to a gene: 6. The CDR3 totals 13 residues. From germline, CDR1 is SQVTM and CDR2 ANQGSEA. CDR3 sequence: CSVEPSGKDEQYF. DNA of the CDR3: TGCAGCGTTGAACCTAGCGGGAAAGATGAGCAGTACTTC.

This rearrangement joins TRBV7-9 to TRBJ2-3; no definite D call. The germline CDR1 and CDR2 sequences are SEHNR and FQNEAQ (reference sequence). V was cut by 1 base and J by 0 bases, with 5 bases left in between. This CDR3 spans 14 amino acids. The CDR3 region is CASSLVASTDTQYF. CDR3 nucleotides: TGTGCCAGCAGCTTAGTCGCAAGCACAGATACGCAGTATTTT. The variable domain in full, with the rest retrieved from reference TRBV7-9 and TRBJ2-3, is DTGVSQNPRHKITKRGQNVTFRCDPISEHNRLYWYRQTLGQGPEFLTYFQNEAQLEKSRLLSDRFSAERPKGSFSTLEIQRTEQGDSAMYLCASSLVASTDTQYFGPGTRLTVL.

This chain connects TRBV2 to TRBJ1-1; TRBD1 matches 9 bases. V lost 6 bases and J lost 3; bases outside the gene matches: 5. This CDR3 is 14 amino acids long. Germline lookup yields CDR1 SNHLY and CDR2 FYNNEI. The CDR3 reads CASSNTGGYTEAFF. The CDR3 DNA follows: TGTGCCAGCAGCAACACAGGGGGCTACACTGAAGCTTTCTTT. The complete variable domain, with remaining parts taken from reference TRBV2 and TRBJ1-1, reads EPEVTQTPSHQVTQMGQEVILRCVPISNHLYFYWYRQILGQKVEFLVSFYNNEISEKSEIFDDQFSVERPDGSNFTLKIRSTKLEDSAMYFCASSNTGGYTEAFFGQGTRLTVV.

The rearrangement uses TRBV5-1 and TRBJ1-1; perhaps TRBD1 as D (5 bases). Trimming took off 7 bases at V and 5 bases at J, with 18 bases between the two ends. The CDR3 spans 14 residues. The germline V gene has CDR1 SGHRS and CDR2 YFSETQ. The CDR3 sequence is CASLSGPGGTEAFF. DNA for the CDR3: TGCGCCAGCTTGTCGGGACCGGGAGGTACTGAAGCTTTCTTT.

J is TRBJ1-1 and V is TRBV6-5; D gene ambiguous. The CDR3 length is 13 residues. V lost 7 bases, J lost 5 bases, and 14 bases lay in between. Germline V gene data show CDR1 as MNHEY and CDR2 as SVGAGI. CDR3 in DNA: TGTGCCAGCACTCCGGGGAGGAGTACTGAAGCTTTCTTT. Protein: CASTPGRSTEAFF.

CDR3 sequence reads: CASHLGTGDGYTF. CDR3 bases: TGCGCCAGCCACCTCGGGACAGGGGATGGCTACACCTTC. The chain uses TRBV5-1 and TRBJ1-2; 10 positions match TRBD1. This CDR3 comprises 13 residues. CDR1 SGHRS and CDR2 YFSETQ come from the germline V gene. V lost 7 bases and J lost 6; bases outside the gene matches: 6.

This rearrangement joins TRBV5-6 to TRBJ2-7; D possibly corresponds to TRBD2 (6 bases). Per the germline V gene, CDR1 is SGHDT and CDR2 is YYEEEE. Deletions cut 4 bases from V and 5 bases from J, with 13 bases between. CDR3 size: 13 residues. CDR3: CASSPGSMDEQYF. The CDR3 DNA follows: TGTGCCAGCAGCCCCGGGAGCATGGACGAGCAGTACTTC.

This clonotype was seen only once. CDR3 sequence (DNA): TGTGCCAGCACCCTGGTCCAAAACAATCAGCCCCAGCATTTT. Its protein product is CASTLVQNNQPQHF. The rearrangement links TRBV28 to TRBJ1-5; D gene unclear. Between the trimmed V and J ends, which lost 7 bases and 3 bases, there was a span of 13 bases. Germline values: CDR1 MDHEN, CDR2 SYDVKM. The CDR3 consists of 14 residues.